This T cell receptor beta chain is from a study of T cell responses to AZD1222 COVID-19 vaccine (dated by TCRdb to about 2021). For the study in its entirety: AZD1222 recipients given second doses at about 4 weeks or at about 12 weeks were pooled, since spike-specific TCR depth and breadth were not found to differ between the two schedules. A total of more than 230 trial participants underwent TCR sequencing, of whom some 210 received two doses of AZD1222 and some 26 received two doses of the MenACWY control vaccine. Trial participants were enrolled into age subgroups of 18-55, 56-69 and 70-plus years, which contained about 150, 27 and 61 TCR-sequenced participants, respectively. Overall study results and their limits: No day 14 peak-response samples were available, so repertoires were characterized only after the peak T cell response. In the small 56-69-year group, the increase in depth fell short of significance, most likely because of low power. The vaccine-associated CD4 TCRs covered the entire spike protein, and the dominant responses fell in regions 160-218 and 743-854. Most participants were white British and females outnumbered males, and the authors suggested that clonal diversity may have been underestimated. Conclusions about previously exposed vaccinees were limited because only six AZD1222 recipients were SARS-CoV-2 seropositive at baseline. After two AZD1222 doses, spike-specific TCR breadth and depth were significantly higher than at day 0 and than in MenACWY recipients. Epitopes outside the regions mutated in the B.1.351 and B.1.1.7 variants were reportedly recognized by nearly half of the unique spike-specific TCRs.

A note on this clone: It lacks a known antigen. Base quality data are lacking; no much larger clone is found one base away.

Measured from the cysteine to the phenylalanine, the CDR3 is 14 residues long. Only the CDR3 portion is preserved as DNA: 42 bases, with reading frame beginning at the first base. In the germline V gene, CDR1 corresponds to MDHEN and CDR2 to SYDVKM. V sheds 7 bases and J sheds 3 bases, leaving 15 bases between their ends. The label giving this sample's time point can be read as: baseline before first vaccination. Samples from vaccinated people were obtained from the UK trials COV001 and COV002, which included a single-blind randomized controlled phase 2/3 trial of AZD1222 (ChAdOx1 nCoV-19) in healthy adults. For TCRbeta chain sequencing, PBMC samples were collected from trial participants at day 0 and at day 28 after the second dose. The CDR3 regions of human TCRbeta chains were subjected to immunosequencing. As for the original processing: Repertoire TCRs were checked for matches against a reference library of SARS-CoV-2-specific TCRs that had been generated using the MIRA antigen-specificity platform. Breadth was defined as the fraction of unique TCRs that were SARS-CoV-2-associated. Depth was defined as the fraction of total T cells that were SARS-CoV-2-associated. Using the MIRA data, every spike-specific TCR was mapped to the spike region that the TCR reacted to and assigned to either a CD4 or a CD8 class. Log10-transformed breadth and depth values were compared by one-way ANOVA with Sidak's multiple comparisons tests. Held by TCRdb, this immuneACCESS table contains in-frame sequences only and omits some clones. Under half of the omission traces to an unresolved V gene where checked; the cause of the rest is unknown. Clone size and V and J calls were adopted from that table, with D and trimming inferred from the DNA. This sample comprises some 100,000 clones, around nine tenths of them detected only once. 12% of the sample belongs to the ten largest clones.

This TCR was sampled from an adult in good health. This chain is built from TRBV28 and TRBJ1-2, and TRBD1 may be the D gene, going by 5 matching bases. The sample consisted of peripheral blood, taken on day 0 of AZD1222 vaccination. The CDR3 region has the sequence CASTQGGAYYGYTF. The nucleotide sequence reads TGTGCCAGCACCCAGGGAGGGGCTTACTATGGCTACACCTTC.